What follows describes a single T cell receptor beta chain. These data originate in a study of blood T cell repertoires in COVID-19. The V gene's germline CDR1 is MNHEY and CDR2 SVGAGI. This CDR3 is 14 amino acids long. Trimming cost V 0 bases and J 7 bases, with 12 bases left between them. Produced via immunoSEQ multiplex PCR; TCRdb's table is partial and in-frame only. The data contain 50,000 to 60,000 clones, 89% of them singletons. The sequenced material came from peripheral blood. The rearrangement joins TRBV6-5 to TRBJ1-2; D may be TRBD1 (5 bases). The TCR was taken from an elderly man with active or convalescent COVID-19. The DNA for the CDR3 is TGTGCCAGCAGTTACTCGGGAGGGGAAGTTGGCTACACCTTC. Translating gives CASSYSGGEVGYTF.